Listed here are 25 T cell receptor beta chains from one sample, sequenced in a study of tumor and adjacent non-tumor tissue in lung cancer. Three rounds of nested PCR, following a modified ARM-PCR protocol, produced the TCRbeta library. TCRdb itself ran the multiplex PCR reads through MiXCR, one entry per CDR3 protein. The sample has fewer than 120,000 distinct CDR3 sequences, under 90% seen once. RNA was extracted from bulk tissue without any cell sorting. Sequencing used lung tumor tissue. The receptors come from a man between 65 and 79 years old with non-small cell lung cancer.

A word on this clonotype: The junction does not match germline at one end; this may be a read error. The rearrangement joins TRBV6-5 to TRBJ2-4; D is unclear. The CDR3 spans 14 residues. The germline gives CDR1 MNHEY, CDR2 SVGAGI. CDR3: CVSSYGAGKNIQYF. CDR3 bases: TGTGTTAGCAGTTACGGAGCAGGCAAAAACATTCAATACTTC.

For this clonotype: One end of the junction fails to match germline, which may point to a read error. The CDR3 sequence: CAVSESGTGPYSYTF. CDR3 nucleotide sequence: TGTGCCGTCAGTGAGTCTGGGACAGGCCCCTATAGCTACACCTTC. This chain uses TRBV10-3 with TRBJ1-2, with 8 nucleotides matching TRBD1. This CDR3 has 15 residues. Germline V gene data show CDR1 as ENHRY and CDR2 as SYGVKD.

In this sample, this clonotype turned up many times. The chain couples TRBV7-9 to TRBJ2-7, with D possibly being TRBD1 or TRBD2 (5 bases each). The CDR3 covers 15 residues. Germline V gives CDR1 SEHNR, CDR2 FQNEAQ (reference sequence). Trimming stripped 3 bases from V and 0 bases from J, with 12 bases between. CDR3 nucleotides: TGTGCCAGCAGCTTGTCCGGGGCATTCTCCTACGAGCAGTACTTC. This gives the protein CASSLSGAFSYEQYF.

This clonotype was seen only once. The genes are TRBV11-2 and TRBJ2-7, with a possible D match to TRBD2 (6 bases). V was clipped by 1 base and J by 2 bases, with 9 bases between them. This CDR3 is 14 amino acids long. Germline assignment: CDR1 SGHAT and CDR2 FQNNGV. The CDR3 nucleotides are TGTGCCAGCAGCTTAGGGGAGCGGGCCTACGAGCAGTACTTC. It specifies CASSLGERAYEQYF.

The CDR3 sequence is CASSYRFAGDIQYF. The CDR3 coding sequence is TGTGCCAGCAGTTACAGGTTCGCCGGAGATATACAGTATTTT. This chain connects TRBV5-6 to TRBJ2-3; perhaps TRBD1 as D (5 bases). The CDR3 sequence is 14 residues long. Trimming left V 5 bases short and J 12 bases short, with 22 bases between. Germline CDR1 is SGHDT and CDR2 is YYEEEE.

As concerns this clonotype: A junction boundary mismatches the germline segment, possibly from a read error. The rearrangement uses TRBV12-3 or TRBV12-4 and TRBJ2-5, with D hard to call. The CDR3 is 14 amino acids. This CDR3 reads CTSSLSSNQGTQYF. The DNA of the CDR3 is TGTACCAGCAGTTTATCCAGTAACCAAGGGACCCAGTACTTC.

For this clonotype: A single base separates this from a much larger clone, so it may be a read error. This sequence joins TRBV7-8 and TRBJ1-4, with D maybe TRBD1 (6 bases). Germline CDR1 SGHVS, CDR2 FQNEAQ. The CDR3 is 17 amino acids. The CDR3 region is CASSLNVPGQIYEKLVF. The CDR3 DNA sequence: TGTGCCAGCAGCTTAAATGTCCCGGGACAAATTTACGAAAAACTGGTTTTT. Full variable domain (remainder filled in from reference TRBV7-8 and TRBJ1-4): GAGVSQSPRYKVAKRGQDVALRCDPISGHVSLFWYQQALGQGPEFLTYFQNEAQLDKSGLPSDRFFAERPEGSVSTLKIQRTQQEDSAVYLCASSLNVPGQIYEKLVFGSGTQLSVL.

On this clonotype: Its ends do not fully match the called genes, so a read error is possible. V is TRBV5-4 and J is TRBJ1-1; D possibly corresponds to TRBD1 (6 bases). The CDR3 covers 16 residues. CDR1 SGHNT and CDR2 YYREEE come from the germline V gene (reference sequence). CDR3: CASSFKTGTWGTEAFF. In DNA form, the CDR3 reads TGTGCCAGTAGCTTTAAGACCGGGACATGGGGCACTGAAGCTTTCTTT. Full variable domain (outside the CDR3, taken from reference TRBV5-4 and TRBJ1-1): ETGVTQSPTHLIKTRGQQVTLRCSSQSGHNTVSWYQQALGQGPQFIFQYYREEENGRGNFPPRFSGLQFPNYSSELNVNALELDDSALYLCASSFKTGTWGTEAFFGQGTRLTVV.

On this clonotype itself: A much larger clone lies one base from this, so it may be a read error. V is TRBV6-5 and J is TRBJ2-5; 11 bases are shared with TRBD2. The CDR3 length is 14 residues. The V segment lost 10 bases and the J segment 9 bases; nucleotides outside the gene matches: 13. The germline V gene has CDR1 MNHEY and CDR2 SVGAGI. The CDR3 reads CANRPTSGSWSQYF. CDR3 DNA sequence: TGTGCCAACAGGCCTACTAGCGGGAGCTGGTCCCAGTACTTC.

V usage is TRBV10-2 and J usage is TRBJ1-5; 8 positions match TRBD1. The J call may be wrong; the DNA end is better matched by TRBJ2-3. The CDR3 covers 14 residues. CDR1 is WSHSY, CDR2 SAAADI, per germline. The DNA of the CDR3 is TGCGCCAGCAGCGAGACAGGGGCCAATCAGCCCCAGTATTTT. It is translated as CASSETGANQPQYF.

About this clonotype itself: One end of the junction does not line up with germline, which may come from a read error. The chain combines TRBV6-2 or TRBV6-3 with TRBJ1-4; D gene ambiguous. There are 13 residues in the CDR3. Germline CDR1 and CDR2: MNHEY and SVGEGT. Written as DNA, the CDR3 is TGTGCCAGCAAAAACTCGGGTTATGAAAAACCGTTATTT. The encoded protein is CASKNSGYEKPLF.

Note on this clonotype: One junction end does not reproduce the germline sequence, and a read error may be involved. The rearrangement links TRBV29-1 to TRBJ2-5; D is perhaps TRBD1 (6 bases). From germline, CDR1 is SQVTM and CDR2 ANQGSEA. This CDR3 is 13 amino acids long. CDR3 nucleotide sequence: TGCATCGTGGCCGACAGGCTCCAAGATACCCAGTACTTC. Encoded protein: CIVADRLQDTQYF.

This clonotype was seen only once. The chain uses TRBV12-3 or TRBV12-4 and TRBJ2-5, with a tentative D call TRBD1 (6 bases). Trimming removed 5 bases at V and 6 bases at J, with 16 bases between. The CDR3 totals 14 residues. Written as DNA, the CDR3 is TGTGCCAGCAGTATTAAGGACAGACAAAAGACCCAGTACTTC. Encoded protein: CASSIKDRQKTQYF.

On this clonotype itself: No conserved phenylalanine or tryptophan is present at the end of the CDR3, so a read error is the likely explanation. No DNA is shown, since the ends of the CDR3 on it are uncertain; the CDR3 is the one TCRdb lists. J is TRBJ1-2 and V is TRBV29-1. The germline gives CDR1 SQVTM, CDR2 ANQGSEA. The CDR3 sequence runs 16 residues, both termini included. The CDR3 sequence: CSVIPYQSSGEDGYTL.

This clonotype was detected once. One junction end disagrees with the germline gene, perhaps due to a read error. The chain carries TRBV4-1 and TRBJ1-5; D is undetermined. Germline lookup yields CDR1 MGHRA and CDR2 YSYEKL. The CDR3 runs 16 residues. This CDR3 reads CASGQEPTYSNQPKHF. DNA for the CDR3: TGCGCCAGCGGCCAAGAGCCGACCTATAGCAATCAGCCCAAGCATTTT.

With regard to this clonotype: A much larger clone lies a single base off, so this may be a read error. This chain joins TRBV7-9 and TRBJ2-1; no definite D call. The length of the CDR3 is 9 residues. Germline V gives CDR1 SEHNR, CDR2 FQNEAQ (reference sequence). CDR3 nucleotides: TGTGCCATCTACAATAAGCAGTTCTTC. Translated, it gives CAIYNKQFF.

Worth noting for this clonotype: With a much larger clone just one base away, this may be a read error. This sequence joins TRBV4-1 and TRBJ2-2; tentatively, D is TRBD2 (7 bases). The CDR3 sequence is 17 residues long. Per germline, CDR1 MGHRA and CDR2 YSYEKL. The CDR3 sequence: CVSSREGGATNTGELFF. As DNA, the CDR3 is TGCGTCAGCAGCCGAGAGGGGGGGGCTACGAACACCGGGGAGCTGTTTTTT.

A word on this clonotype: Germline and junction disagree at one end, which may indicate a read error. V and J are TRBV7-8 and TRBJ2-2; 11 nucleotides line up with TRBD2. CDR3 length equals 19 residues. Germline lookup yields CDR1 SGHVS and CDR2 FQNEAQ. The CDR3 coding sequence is TGTGCCAGCAGCTTAGCGCGACTAGCGGGGACTAGGAGCACCGGGGAGTTGTTTTTT. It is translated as CASSLARLAGTRSTGELFF.

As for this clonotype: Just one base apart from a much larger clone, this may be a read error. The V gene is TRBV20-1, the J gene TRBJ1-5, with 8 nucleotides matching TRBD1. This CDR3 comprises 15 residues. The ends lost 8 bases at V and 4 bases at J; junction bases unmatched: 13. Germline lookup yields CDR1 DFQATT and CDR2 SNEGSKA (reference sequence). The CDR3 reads CSPDPDREENQPQHF. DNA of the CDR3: TGCAGTCCTGACCCGGACAGGGAGGAGAATCAGCCCCAGCATTTT.

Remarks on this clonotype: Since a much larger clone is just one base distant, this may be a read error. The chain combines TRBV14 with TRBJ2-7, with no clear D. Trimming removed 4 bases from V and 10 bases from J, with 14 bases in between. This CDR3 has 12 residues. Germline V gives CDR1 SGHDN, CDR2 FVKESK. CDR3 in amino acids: CASSRSSVDQYF. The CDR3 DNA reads TGTGCCAGCAGCCGCTCTTCGGTTGATCAGTACTTC. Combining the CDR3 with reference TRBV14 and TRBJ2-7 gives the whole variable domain EAGVTQFPSHSVIEKGQTVTLRCDPISGHDNLYWYRRVMGKEIKFLLHFVKESKQDESGMPNNRFLAERTGGTYSTLKVQPAELEDSGVYFCASSRSSVDQYFGPGTRLTVT.

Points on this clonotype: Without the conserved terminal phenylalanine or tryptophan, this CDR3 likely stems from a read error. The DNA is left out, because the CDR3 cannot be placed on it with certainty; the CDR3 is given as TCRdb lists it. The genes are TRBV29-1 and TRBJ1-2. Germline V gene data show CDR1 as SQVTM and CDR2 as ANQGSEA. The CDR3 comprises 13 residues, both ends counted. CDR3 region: CSVLETGAYGYTY.

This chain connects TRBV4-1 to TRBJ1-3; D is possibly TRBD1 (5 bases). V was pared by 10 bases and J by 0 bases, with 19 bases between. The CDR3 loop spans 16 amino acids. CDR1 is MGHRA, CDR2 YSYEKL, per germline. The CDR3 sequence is CAMRRGQGLSGNTIYF. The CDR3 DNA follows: TGCGCCATGAGAAGGGGCCAGGGCCTCTCTGGAAACACCATATATTTT.

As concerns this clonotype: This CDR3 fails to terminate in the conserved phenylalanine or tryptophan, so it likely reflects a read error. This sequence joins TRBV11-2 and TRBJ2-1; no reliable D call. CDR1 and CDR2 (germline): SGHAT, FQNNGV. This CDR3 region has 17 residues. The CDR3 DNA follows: TGTACCAGCGTTTGGAGCTCCAGCGCCGCCTCCTACAATGAGCAGTTCTCC. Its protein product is CTSVWSSSAASYNEQFS.

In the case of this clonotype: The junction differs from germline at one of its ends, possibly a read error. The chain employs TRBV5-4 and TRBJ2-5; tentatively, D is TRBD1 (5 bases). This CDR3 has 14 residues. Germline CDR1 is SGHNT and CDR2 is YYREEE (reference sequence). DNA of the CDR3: TGTGCCAGCAGAAAAGGGGTATCCAAAGAAACCCAGTACTTC. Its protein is CASRKGVSKETQYF. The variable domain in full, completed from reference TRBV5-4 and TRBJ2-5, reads ETGVTQSPTHLIKTRGQQVTLRCSSQSGHNTVSWYQQALGQGPQFIFQYYREEENGRGNFPPRFSGLQFPNYSSELNVNALELDDSALYLCASRKGVSKETQYFGPGTRLLVL.

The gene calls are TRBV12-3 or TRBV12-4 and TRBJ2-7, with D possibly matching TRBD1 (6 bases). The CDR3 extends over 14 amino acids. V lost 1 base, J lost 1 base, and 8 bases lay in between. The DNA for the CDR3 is TGTGCCAGCAGTTTAGACAGGGATTCCTACGAGCAGTACTTC. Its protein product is CASSLDRDSYEQYF.